This passage covers 17 T cell receptor beta chains from one sample sequenced in a study of blood T cell repertoires in COVID-19. Using immunoSEQ multiplex PCR, the repertoire was profiled, and TCRdb retains in-frame clones only, with some absent. Among about 280,000 clones listed, 85% were seen once. Material for sequencing was peripheral blood. The source of these receptors is a human donor in a cohort sampled during active COVID-19.

The CDR3 coding sequence is TGTGCCAGCAGCCCCCGGAGGGACTATGGCTACACCTTC. Translation gives CASSPRRDYGYTF. V gene TRBV28 combines with J gene TRBJ1-2, with D unresolved. The CDR3 spans 13 residues. V lost 6 bases and J 3 bases, leaving 11 bases between the germline ends. Germline lookup yields CDR1 MDHEN and CDR2 SYDVKM.

The CDR3 loop is CASSFNSGEQFF. The CDR3 DNA is TGTGCCAGCAGTTTCAATAGCGGAGAGCAGTTCTTC. The gene calls are TRBV27 and TRBJ2-1; D may be TRBD2 (6 bases). Trimming took off 3 bases at V and 10 bases at J, with 10 bases between the two ends. From germline, CDR1 is MNHEY and CDR2 SMNVEV (reference sequence). There are 12 residues in the CDR3.

The rearrangement links TRBV5-6 to TRBJ2-3; no firm D call. The CDR3 sequence is 14 residues long. CDR1 is SGHDT and CDR2 is YYEEEE in the germline V gene. Trimming left V 2 bases short and J 0 bases short, with 7 bases between. In DNA form, the CDR3 reads TGTGCCAGCAGCTTCACAGAGAGCACAGATACGCAGTATTTT. The encoded protein is CASSFTESTDTQYF.

This CDR3 reads CASSPGNRNTIYF. The CDR3 DNA sequence: TGTGCCAGCAGCCCAGGTAATAGGAACACCATATATTTT. The rearrangement joins TRBV6-5 to TRBJ1-3; D remains unclear. Germline V gene lookup returns CDR1 MNHEY and CDR2 SVGAGI. The CDR3 extends over 13 amino acids. V gave up 6 bases and J gave up 7 bases, with 13 bases separating them.

The chain has TRBV2 and TRBJ2-5, with TRBD1 matching 7 bases. V dropped 5 bases and J dropped 5; count of bases not matched to a gene: 8. Per the germline V gene, CDR1 is SNHLY and CDR2 is FYNNEI. This CDR3 region has 14 residues. CDR3 sequence reads: CASSYNRGGETQYF. Written as DNA, the CDR3 is TGTGCCAGCAGTTATAACAGGGGCGGGGAGACCCAGTACTTC.

The CDR3 sequence: CASSGGNTEAFF. The CDR3, as DNA: TGTGCCAGCAGTGGCGGGAACACTGAAGCTTTCTTT. The V call is TRBV3-1 (or the pseudogene TRBV3-2), the J call TRBJ1-1; D is undetermined. Trimming took 6 bases from V and 1 from J, leaving 6 bases between them. The germline V gene encodes CDR1 LGHDT and CDR2 YNNKEL (reference sequence). The length of the CDR3 is 12 residues.

The CDR3 DNA follows: TGTGCCACTAAACAGGGGGGGTACGAGCAGTACTTC. Residues: CATKQGGYEQYF. The rearrangement joins TRBV10-3 to TRBJ2-7, with D possibly matching TRBD1 (8 bases). Germline CDR1 and CDR2: ENHRY and SYGVKD. The CDR3 loop spans 12 amino acids. V was pared by 10 bases and J by 4 bases, with 14 bases between.

This chain joins TRBV6-5 and TRBJ2-1, with D maybe TRBD2 (5 bases). Trimming took off 2 bases at V and 4 bases at J, with 12 bases between the two ends. CDR3 length equals 15 residues. The V gene's germline CDR1 is MNHEY and CDR2 SVGAGI. The CDR3 region is CASSYALAKYNEQFF. The CDR3 coding sequence is TGTGCCAGCAGTTACGCATTAGCGAAATACAATGAGCAGTTCTTC.

The gene calls are TRBV5-1 and TRBJ2-3; no reliable D call. CDR3 size: 12 residues. CDR1 and CDR2 (germline): SGHRS, YFSETQ. V lost 7 bases, J lost 0 bases, and 6 bases lay in between. The CDR3 sequence is CASAGSTDTQYF. The CDR3 DNA reads TGCGCCAGCGCCGGGAGCACAGATACGCAGTATTTT.

The chain carries TRBV27 and TRBJ2-1, with TRBD2 identical over 12 bases. This CDR3 comprises 16 residues. V lost 5 bases and J lost 3; bases outside the gene matches: 5. Germline CDR1 reads MNHEY; CDR2 reads SMNVEV (reference sequence). The CDR3 sequence: CASSPSGRELYNEQFF. The CDR3 region has the DNA TGTGCCAGCAGTCCTAGCGGGAGGGAACTCTACAATGAGCAGTTCTTC.

The chain uses TRBV6-2 or TRBV6-3 and TRBJ2-2; 8 bases are a match to TRBD2. Per the germline V gene, CDR1 is MNHEY and CDR2 is SVGEGT. The CDR3 runs 14 residues. V shed 6 bases, J shed 4 bases, and the junction held 4 bases outside the gene matches. CDR3 amino acids: CASSPGGVTGELFF. The CDR3 DNA sequence: TGTGCCAGCAGCCCCGGGGGGGTCACCGGGGAGCTGTTTTTT.

The chain has TRBV25-1 and TRBJ2-1, with D possibly matching TRBD2 (6 bases). Germline CDR1 and CDR2: MGHDK and SYGVNS. Trimming pared 4 bases from V and 4 bases from J, leaving 20 bases between. The CDR3 is 17 amino acids. This chain's CDR3 is CASSGTLISGLYNEQFF. As DNA, the CDR3 is TGTGCCAGCAGTGGAACCCTCATTAGCGGACTATACAATGAGCAGTTCTTC. Variable domain in full (rest from reference TRBV25-1 and TRBJ2-1): EADIYQTPRYLVIGTGKKITLECSQTMGHDKMYWYQQDPGMELHLIHYSYGVNSTEKGDLSSESTVSRIRTEHFPLTLESARPSHTSQYLCASSGTLISGLYNEQFFGPGTRLTVL.

This chain uses TRBV12-3 or TRBV12-4 with TRBJ2-7; D is undetermined. CDR3 length: 13 amino acids. Trimming took off 2 bases at V and 4 bases at J, with 9 bases between the two ends. CDR3 region: CASSLTRTYEQYF. The CDR3 nucleotides are TGTGCCAGCAGTTTAACCCGTACATACGAGCAGTACTTC.

This clone was seen a handful of times. The V gene is TRBV7-9, the J gene TRBJ2-1; TRBD2 matches 10 bases. The V gene end was trimmed by 4 bases and the J gene end by 7 bases; junction bases not matched to a gene: 7. Per germline, CDR1 SEHNR and CDR2 FQNEAQ (reference sequence). The CDR3 is 15 residues long. CDR3 protein: CASSSLAGVGNEQFF. CDR3 DNA sequence: TGTGCCAGCAGCTCCCTAGCGGGAGTTGGTAATGAGCAGTTCTTC.

The chain links TRBV6-5 to TRBJ1-1; weak D call: TRBD1 (5 bases). Trimming shortened V by 0 bases and J by 8 bases, and 16 bases separated the two germline ends. Per germline, CDR1 MNHEY and CDR2 SVGAGI. The CDR3 is 15 amino acids. The CDR3 loop is CASSYSRRTSGEAFF. Written as DNA, the CDR3 is TGTGCCAGCAGTTACTCGAGAAGGACAAGTGGGGAAGCTTTCTTT.

This clone was observed a handful of times. The rearrangement links TRBV27 to TRBJ2-6, with unresolved D. CDR3 length: 18 residues. CDR1 is MNHEY, CDR2 SMNVEV, per germline (reference sequence). V lost 2 bases and J 0 bases, leaving 14 bases between the germline ends. The DNA for the CDR3 is TGTGCCAGCAGTTTACGTCCATCCCCCAGCTCTGGGGCCAACGTCCTGACTTTC. This translates into CASSLRPSPSSGANVLTF.

In its sample, this clone was seen a few times. As DNA, the CDR3 is TGTGCCAGCCCTCGTACACCGAACACTGAAGCTTTCTTT. Translated: CASPRTPNTEAFF. This chain joins TRBV6-6 and TRBJ1-1; D remains unclear. This CDR3 spans 13 amino acids. The V gene's germline CDR1 is MNHNY and CDR2 SVGAGI (reference sequence). V lost 8 bases and J lost 1, with 11 bases in between.